This TCR beta chain was identified during a study of PD-L1 blockade in urothelial cancer. Across the whole study: Atezolizumab 1,200 mg was given intravenously every 3 weeks, starting 2014. Patients previously received 0 to 3 chemotherapy regimens. The analyses of blood took place 3 weeks (second dose) and 6 weeks after treatment start. Blood samples had a median of 141,255 T cells.

The CDR3 is 14 residues long. V lost 9 bases and J lost 3, with 15 bases in between. Germline V gives CDR1 LNHDA, CDR2 SQIVND (reference sequence). TCRdb's table, derived via immunoSEQ multiplex PCR, lists solely in-frame clones and lacks some. The sample has about 37,000 clones; over 75% are singletons. This chain links TRBV19 with TRBJ2-1; a possible D gene is TRBD1 (6 bases). This specimen consisted of PBMCs, obtained around atezolizumab (anti-PD-L1) treatment. The sequence derives from a man in his 60s with urothelial cancer. The CDR3 sequence: CASGPQGIYNEQFF. The CDR3 DNA reads TGTGCCAGCGGACCCCAGGGGATCTACAATGAGCAGTTCTTC.